Below, one T cell receptor beta chain is given with its context. This specimen belongs to a study of blood T cell repertoires in COVID-19. Across the whole study: Nucleic acid was either cDNA or gDNA, and it came from T cells, B-cell-depleted T cells, or PBMCs.

Original analysis: From reference gene primer amplification, estimates of nucleated cell counts were derived. TCRdb's table, derived via immunoSEQ multiplex PCR, lists solely in-frame clones and lacks some. That table furnishes V, J and clone size, whereas the DNA furnished D and trimming. The table has roughly 250,000 clones, around four fifths seen once. The CDR3 is made up of 14 amino acids. V was shortened by 6 bases and J by 1 base, with 9 bases between the two germline ends. Germline values: CDR1 MNHEY, CDR2 SVGAGI. The source is a woman aged 60 to 75 with active or convalescent COVID-19. The rearrangement links TRBV6-5 to TRBJ2-2; TRBD1 is a possible D gene (6 bases). The source material was peripheral blood. In nucleotides, the CDR3 is TGTGCCAGCAGACTGGACAGGAACACCGGGGAGCTGTTTTTT. It yields the protein CASRLDRNTGELFF.